The 23 T cell receptor beta chains given below trace back to one sample, sequenced in a study of blood T cell repertoires in COVID-19 (dated by TCRdb to 2019 to 2021). Library preparation was by the immunoSEQ multiplex PCR assay. TCRdb limited this immuneACCESS table to in-frame rearrangements with V and J called. A share of clones is missing; checked studies link under half to unresolved V genes, and the rest is unexplained. For this sample the table gives under 150,000 clones, of which roughly 76% were detected only once. Roughly 7.7% of the sample is in the top ten clones. Material: peripheral blood. The receptor source for this set is a human donor with acute or convalescent COVID-19. The donor label of this sample is uncertain.

The rearrangement joins TRBV9 to TRBJ2-3, with 7 bases aligning to TRBD2. The germline CDR1 and CDR2 sequences are SGDLS and YYNGEE. Trimming cost V 7 bases and J 6 bases; bases outside gene matches: 5. The CDR3 consists of 12 residues. The CDR3 region is CASSAGSDTQYF. CDR3 sequence (DNA): TGTGCCAGCTCAGCGGGGAGTGATACGCAGTATTTT.

J is TRBJ2-1 and V is TRBV2; the D gene is possibly TRBD2 (5 bases). Germline assignment: CDR1 SNHLY and CDR2 FYNNEI. The CDR3 has 14 residues. V lost 7 bases and J lost 2, with 12 bases in between. CDR3 in DNA: TGTGCCAGCAAGGACTTGAGAACCTACAATGAGCAGTTCTTC. The encoded protein is CASKDLRTYNEQFF. The whole variable domain, filled in from reference TRBV2 and TRBJ2-1, reads EPEVTQTPSHQVTQMGQEVILRCVPISNHLYFYWYRQILGQKVEFLVSFYNNEISEKSEIFDDQFSVERPDGSNFTLKIRSTKLEDSAMYFCASKDLRTYNEQFFGPGTRLTVL.

V usage is TRBV3-1 (or the pseudogene TRBV3-2) and J usage is TRBJ2-1; 11 nucleotides agree with TRBD2. Germline V gene sequence: CDR1 LGHDT, CDR2 YNNKEL (reference sequence). The CDR3 totals 15 residues. J lost 5 bases, V lost 4 bases, and 4 bases had no gene match. The DNA for the CDR3 is TGTGCCAGCAGCCCGCGACTAGCGGGGAACAATGAGCAGTTCTTC. The encoded protein is CASSPRLAGNNEQFF.

The gene calls are TRBV27 and TRBJ1-2, with TRBD1 matching over 9 bases. V gave up 7 bases and J gave up 7 bases; unmatched junction bases: 13. This CDR3 region has 15 residues. Germline CDR1 is MNHEY and CDR2 is SMNVEV (reference sequence). The CDR3 here is CASNPRGTGGGGYTF. The CDR3, as DNA: TGTGCCAGCAATCCCAGGGGCACAGGGGGCGGTGGCTACACCTTC.

The V call is TRBV14, the J call TRBJ1-3; D remains ambiguous. Trimming shortened V by 4 bases and J by 3 bases, and 13 bases separated the two germline ends. Per the germline V gene, CDR1 is SGHDN and CDR2 is FVKESK. The CDR3 spans 15 residues. The CDR3, as DNA: TGTGCCAGCAGCCGACCTGGTACGGGTGGAAACACCATATATTTT. Its translation is CASSRPGTGGNTIYF.

The V gene is TRBV30, the J gene TRBJ2-1; maybe TRBD2 (5 bases). The CDR3 has 12 residues. Looked up from germline, CDR1 is GTSNPN and CDR2 is SVGIG (reference sequence). The V end was cut by 6 bases, the J end by 4 bases, with 10 bases between. The CDR3 DNA is TGTGCCTGCGGGGTGGAGTACAATGAGCAGTTCTTC. Translating gives CACGVEYNEQFF.

As regards this clone: At the DNA level, this CDR3 is encoded by other sequences in the same sample as well. V and J are TRBV11-2 and TRBJ1-6; D gene ambiguous. The CDR3 totals 13 residues. Trimming took 3 bases from V and 7 from J, leaving 7 bases between them. The germline CDR1 and CDR2 sequences are SGHAT and FQNNGV. In DNA form, the CDR3 reads TGTGCCAGCAGCTTGAGGGTGAATTCACCCCTCCACTTT. It codes for CASSLRVNSPLHF.

The chain employs TRBV5-4 and TRBJ2-7, with a weak D call TRBD1 (5 bases). Trimming removed 4 bases from V and 1 base from J, with 9 bases in between. CDR3 size: 13 residues. Germline V gene data show CDR1 as SGHNT and CDR2 as YYREEE (reference sequence). The CDR3 bases are TGTGCCAGCAGCCCCCAGGGTTCCTACGAGCAGTACTTC. This codes for CASSPQGSYEQYF.

The CDR3 spells CASSLRENRVNEQFF. The CDR3 nucleotides are TGTGCCAGCAGCCTCCGGGAAAACAGGGTGAATGAGCAGTTCTTC. The chain combines TRBV7-6 with TRBJ2-1; the D gene is possibly TRBD1 (6 bases). V was clipped by 5 bases and J by 7 bases, with 18 bases between them. CDR1 is SGHVS and CDR2 is FNYEAQ in the germline V gene. The CDR3 is 15 residues long.

This chain's CDR3 is CSASPVAGRVGNEQFF. For the CDR3, the DNA is TGCAGTGCTAGTCCGGTAGCCGGCAGGGTGGGGAATGAGCAGTTCTTC. The chain is built from TRBV20-1 and TRBJ2-1; perhaps TRBD1 as D (5 bases). Per germline, CDR1 DFQATT and CDR2 SNEGSKA (reference sequence). The germline V and J ends were trimmed by 3 bases and 7 bases, with 22 bases remaining between them. The CDR3 length is 16 residues.

In its sample, this clone was seen a few times. The V gene is TRBV18, the J gene TRBJ1-3; the match to TRBD1 covers 7 bases. J was trimmed by 3 bases and V by 2 bases; bases with no gene match: 7. The germline gives CDR1 KGHSH, CDR2 LQKENI. The CDR3 runs to 16 residues. CDR3: CASSPGQARGGNTIYF. The CDR3, as DNA: TGTGCCAGCTCACCAGGACAGGCCCGAGGTGGAAACACCATATATTTT.

The CDR3 DNA reads TGCGCCAGCAGCCAGGGACAGGGGGCTGGAAACACCATATATTTT. Protein product: CASSQGQGAGNTIYF. This chain joins TRBV4-1 and TRBJ1-3, with 11 bases that match TRBD1. Germline CDR1 MGHRA, CDR2 YSYEKL. V gave up 3 bases and J gave up 2 bases; unmatched junction bases: 0. The CDR3 loop spans 15 amino acids.

CDR3 loop: CASSHPGTGGEKLFF. CDR3 coding DNA: TGCGCCAGCAGCCACCCCGGGACAGGAGGTGAAAAACTGTTTTTT. The V and J genes are TRBV4-1 and TRBJ1-4; 8 bases match TRBD1. V gave up 3 bases and J gave up 7 bases; unmatched junction bases: 7. This CDR3 has 15 residues. Per the germline V gene, CDR1 is MGHRA and CDR2 is YSYEKL.

This clone was detected a few times. This chain links TRBV30 with TRBJ2-7; 8 bases line up with TRBD1. With V trimmed by 0 bases and J by 5 bases, 6 bases remained unmatched. Germline CDR1 reads GTSNPN; CDR2 reads SVGIG (reference sequence). The CDR3 runs to 14 residues. The CDR3 DNA is TGTGCCTGGAGTGTAGGGTCAGGGGGCAACGAGCAGTACGTC. It specifies CAWSVGSGGNEQYV.

The chain is built from TRBV11-2 and TRBJ2-2; the D gene is possibly TRBD1 (6 bases). CDR1 SGHAT and CDR2 FQNNGV come from the germline V gene. This CDR3 comprises 14 residues. V lost 6 bases to trimming and J lost 4 bases, with 12 bases between them. The CDR3 DNA reads as TGTGCCAGCAGTACTCAGGGGAGCACCGGGGAGCTGTTTTTT. Translating gives CASSTQGSTGELFF.

The gene calls are TRBV20-1 and TRBJ1-5; D gene unclear. The CDR3 length is 11 residues. V lost 7 bases and J 2 bases, leaving 6 bases between the germline ends. Germline CDR1 reads DFQATT; CDR2 reads SNEGSKA (reference sequence). The CDR3 sequence is CSDIGNQPQHF. CDR3 coding DNA: TGCAGTGATATTGGCAATCAGCCCCAGCATTTT.

This clone was counted once. This sequence joins TRBV12-5 and TRBJ1-2; D is unclear. The CDR3 is made up of 12 amino acids. Per germline, CDR1 LGHNT and CDR2 FRNRAP. Trimming removed 6 bases from V and 8 bases from J, with 13 bases in between. CDR3 in DNA: TGTGCTAGTGGCCTGACCAGGCAGGGCTACACCTTC. Protein product: CASGLTRQGYTF.

The chain recombines TRBV18 with TRBJ2-6, with D possibly being TRBD2 (5 bases). This CDR3 has 16 amino acids. V was pared by 2 bases and J by 0 bases, with 8 bases between. In germline, CDR1 is KGHSH, CDR2 LQKENI. CDR3 sequence: CASSPVGASGANVLTF. For the CDR3, the DNA is TGTGCCAGCTCACCAGTGGGAGCCTCTGGGGCCAACGTCCTGACTTTC.

The V gene is TRBV6-5, the J gene TRBJ1-5, with D possibly being TRBD1 (5 bases). The CDR3 length is 13 residues. CDR1 is MNHEY and CDR2 is SVGAGI in the germline V gene. The V and J ends lost 4 bases and 5 bases respectively, with 9 bases between them. The CDR3 sequence is CASSSAGHQPQHF. In nucleotides, the CDR3 is TGTGCCAGCAGTTCGGCAGGGCATCAGCCCCAGCATTTT.

The chain's CDR3 is CASTWRGEYSNQPQHF. CDR3 nucleotides: TGTGCCAGTACCTGGCGGGGGGAGTACAGCAATCAGCCCCAGCATTTT. V and J are TRBV19 and TRBJ1-5; perhaps TRBD1 as D (5 bases). This CDR3 comprises 16 residues. The V gene's germline CDR1 is LNHDA and CDR2 SQIVND (reference sequence). Trimming removed 7 bases from V and 1 base from J, with 17 bases in between.

J is TRBJ2-3 and V is TRBV14; 7 bases align to TRBD2. Germline lookup yields CDR1 SGHDN and CDR2 FVKESK. This CDR3 is 16 amino acids long. After removal of 0 bases from V and 2 bases from J, the junction contained 5 bases not matched to a gene. The chain's CDR3 is CASSQDKRGPTDTQYF. The CDR3 coding sequence is TGTGCCAGCAGCCAAGATAAGCGGGGACCCACAGATACGCAGTATTTT.

J is TRBJ2-5 and V is TRBV14; D is unresolved. Germline V CDR1 and CDR2: SGHDN, FVKESK. The CDR3 runs 15 residues. Trimming pared 0 bases from V and 3 bases from J, leaving 11 bases between. The CDR3 is CASSQDWQVKETQYF. The CDR3 region has the DNA TGTGCCAGCAGCCAAGATTGGCAGGTTAAAGAGACCCAGTACTTC.

V and J are TRBV30 and TRBJ2-3; TRBD2 matches at 8 bases. Trimming took 1 base from V and 2 from J; bases not matched to a gene: 5. CDR3 length: 15 residues. CDR1 and CDR2 from the germline V gene are GTSNPN and SVGIG (reference sequence). CDR3 amino acids: CAWSEGGGPTDTQYF. Here the CDR3 DNA reads TGTGCCTGGAGTGAGGGCGGGGGGCCCACAGATACGCAGTATTTT.